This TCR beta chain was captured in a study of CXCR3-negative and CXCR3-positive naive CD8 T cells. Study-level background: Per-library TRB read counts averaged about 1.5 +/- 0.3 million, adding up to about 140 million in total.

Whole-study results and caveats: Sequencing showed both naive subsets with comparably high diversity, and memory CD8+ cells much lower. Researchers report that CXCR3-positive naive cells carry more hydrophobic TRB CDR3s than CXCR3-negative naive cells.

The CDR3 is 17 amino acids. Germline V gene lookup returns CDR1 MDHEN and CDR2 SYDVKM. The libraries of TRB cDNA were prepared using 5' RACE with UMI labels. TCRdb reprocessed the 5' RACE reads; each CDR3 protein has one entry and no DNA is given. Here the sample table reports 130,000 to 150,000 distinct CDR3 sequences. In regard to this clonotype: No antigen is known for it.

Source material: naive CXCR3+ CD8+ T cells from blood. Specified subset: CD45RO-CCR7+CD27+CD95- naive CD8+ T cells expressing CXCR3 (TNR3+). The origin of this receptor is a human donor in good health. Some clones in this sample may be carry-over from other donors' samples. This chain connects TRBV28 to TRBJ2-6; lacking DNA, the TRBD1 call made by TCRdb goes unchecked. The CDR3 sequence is CASSTPSQQSGANVLTF.